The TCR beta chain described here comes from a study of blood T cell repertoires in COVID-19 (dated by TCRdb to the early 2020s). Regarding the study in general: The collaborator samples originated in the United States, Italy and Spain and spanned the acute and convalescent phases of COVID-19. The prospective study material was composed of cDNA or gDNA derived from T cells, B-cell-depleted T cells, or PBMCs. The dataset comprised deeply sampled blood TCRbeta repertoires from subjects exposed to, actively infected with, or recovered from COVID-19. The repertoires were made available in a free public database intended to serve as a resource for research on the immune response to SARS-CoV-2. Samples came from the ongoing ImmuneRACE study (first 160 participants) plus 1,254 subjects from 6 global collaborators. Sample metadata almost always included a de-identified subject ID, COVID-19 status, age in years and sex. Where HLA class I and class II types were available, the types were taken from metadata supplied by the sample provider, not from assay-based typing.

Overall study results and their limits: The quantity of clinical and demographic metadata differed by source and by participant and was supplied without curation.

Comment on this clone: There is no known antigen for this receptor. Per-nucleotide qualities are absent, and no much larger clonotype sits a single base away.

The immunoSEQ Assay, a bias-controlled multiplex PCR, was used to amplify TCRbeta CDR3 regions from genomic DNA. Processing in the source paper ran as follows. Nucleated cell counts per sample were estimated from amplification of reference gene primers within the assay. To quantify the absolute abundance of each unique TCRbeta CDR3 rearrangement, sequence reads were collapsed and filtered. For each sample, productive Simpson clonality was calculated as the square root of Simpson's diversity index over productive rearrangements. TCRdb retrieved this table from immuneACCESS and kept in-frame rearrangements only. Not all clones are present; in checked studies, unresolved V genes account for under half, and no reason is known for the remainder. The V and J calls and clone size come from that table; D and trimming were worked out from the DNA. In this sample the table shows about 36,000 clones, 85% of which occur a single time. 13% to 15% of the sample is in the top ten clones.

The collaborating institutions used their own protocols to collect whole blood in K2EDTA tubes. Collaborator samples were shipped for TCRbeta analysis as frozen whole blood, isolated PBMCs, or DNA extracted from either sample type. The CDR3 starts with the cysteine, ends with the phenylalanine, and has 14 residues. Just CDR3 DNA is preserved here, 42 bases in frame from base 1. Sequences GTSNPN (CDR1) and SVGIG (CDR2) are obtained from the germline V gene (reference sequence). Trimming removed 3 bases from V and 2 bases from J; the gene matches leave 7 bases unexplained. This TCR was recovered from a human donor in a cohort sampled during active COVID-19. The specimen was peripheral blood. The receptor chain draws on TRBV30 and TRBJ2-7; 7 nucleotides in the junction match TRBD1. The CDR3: CAWSPGTVTYEQYF. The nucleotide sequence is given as TGTGCCTGGAGCCCCGGGACAGTGACCTACGAGCAGTACTTC.